Listed here is a single TCR beta chain. One junction end does not reproduce the germline sequence, and a read error may be involved. CDR1 and CDR2 (germline): SEHNR, FQNEAQ (reference sequence). The CDR3 has 13 amino acids. These data originate in a study of blood T cell repertoires in COVID-19. Using immunoSEQ multiplex PCR, the repertoire was profiled, and TCRdb retains in-frame clones only, with some absent. Here the sample spans 400,000 to 450,000 clones, approximately 90% being singletons. The sample taken for sequencing was peripheral blood. This chain connects TRBV7-9 to TRBJ1-2; the match to TRBD1 covers 12 bases. The TCR sequence derives from a man between 18 and 35 years old with COVID-19, enrolled during active disease. CDR3 sequence: CASSREGTGGPIF. CDR3 DNA: TGTGCCAGCAGCAGAGAGGGGACAGGGGGCCCTATCTTC.